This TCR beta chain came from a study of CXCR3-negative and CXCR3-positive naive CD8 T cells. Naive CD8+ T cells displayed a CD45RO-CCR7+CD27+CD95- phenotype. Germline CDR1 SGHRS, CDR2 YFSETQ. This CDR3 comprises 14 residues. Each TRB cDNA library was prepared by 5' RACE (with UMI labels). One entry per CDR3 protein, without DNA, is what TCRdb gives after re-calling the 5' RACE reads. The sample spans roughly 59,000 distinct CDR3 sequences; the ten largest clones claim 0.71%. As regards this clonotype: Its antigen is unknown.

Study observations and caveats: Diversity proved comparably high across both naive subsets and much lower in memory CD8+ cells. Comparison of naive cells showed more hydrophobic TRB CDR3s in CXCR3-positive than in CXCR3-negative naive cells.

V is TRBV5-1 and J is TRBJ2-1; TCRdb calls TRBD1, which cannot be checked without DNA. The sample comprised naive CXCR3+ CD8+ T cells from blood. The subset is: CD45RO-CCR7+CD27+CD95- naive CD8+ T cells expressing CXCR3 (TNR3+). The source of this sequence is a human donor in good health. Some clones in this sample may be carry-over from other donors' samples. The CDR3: CASSLYQGANEQFF.